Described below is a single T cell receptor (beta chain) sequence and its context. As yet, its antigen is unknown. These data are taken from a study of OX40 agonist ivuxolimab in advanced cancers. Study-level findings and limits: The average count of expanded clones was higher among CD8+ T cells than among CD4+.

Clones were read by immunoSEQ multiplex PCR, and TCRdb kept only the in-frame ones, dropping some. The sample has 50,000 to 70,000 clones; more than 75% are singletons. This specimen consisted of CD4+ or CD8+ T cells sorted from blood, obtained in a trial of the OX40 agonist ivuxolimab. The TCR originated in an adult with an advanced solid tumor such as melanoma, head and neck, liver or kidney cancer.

The CDR3 loop is CASSPRTGRAEQYF. CDR3 nucleotide sequence: TGTGCCAGCAGTCCTAGGACGGGGAGGGCCGAGCAGTACTTC. This chain uses TRBV27 with TRBJ2-7, with 7 bases identical to TRBD2. Trimming cost V 5 bases and J 6 bases; bases outside gene matches: 10. The germline V gene encodes CDR1 MNHEY and CDR2 SMNVEV (reference sequence). This CDR3 is 14 amino acids long.